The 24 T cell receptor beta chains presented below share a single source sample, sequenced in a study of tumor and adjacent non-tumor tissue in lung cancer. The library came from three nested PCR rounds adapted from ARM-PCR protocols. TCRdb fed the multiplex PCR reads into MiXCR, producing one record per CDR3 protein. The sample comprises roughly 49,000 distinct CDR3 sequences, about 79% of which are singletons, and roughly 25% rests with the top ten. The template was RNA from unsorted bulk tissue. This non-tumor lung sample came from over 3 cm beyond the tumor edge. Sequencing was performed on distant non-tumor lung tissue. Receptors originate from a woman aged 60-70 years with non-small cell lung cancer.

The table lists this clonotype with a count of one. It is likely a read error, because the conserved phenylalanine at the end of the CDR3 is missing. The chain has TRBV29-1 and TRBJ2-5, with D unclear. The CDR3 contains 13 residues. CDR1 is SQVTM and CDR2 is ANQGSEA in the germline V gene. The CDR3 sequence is CGVVDPFQETQYL. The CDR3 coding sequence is TGCGGCGTTGTGGATCCTTTCCAAGAGACCCAGTACCTC.

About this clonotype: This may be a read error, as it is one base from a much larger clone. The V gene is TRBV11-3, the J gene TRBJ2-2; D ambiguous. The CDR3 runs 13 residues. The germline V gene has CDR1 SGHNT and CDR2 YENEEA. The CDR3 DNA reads TGTACCAGCAGCTGGTCTACGGAGGGGGAGCTGTTTTTT. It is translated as CTSSWSTEGELFF.

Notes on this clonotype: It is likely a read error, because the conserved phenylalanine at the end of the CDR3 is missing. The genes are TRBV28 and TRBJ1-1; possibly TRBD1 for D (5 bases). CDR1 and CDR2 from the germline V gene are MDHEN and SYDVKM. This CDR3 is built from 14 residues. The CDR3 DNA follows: TGTGCCAGCAGAGCCGGGACGGTGAACACTCAAGCTTTCTGT. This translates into CASRAGTVNTQAFC.

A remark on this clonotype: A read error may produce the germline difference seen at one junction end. The CDR3 loop is CAWSVTGGTSEQNF. CDR3 sequence (DNA): TGTGCCTGGAGTGTAACAGGGGGAACCTCCGAGCAGAACTTC. V and J are TRBV30 and TRBJ2-7; 8 positions agree with TRBD1. Germline V CDR1 and CDR2: GTSNPN, SVGIG (reference sequence). The CDR3 contains 14 residues.

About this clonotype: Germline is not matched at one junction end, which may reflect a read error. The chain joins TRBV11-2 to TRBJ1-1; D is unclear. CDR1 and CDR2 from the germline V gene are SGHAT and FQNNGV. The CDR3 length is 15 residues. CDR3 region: CTSSLDPAPGSETFF. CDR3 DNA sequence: TGTACCAGCAGTTTAGATCCGGCGCCCGGGTCTGAAACTTTCTTT. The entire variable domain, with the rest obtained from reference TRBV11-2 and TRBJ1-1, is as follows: EAGVAQSPRYKIIEKRQSVAFWCNPISGHATLYWYQQILGQGPKLLIQFQNNGVVDDSQLPKDRFSAERLKGVDSTLKIQPAKLEDSAVYLCTSSLDPAPGSETFFGQGTRLTVV.

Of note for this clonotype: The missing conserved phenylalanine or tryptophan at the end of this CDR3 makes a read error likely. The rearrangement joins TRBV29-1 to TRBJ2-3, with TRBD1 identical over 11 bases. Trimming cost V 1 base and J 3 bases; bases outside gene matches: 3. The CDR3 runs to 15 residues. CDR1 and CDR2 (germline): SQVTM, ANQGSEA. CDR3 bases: TGCAGCGTTGAAGTAAGGGACAGGGGGACAGATACGCAGTATCTT. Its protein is CSVEVRDRGTDTQYL.

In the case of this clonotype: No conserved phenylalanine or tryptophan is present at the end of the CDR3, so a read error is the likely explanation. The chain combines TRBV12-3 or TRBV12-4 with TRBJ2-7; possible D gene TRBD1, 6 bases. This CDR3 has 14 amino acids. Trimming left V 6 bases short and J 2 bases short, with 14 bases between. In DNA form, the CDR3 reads TGTGCCAGCAGCTTGGACAGTCGAACCTACGAGCAGTACCTC. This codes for CASSLDSRTYEQYL.

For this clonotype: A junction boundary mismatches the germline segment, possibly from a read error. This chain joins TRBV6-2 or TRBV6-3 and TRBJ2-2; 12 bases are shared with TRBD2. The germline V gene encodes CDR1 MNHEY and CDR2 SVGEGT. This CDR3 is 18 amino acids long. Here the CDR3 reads CARSYSRTSGALVGDLFF. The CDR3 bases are TGTGCCAGGAGTTACTCGAGGACTAGCGGGGCATTAGTCGGGGATCTGTTTTTT.

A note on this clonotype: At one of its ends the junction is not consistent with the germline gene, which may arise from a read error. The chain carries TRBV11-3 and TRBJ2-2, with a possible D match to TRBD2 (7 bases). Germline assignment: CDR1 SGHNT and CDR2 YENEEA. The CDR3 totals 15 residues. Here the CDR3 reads CASSPGTWVTGGLFF. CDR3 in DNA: TGTGCCAGCAGCCCCGGGACATGGGTCACCGGGGGGCTGTTCTTT.

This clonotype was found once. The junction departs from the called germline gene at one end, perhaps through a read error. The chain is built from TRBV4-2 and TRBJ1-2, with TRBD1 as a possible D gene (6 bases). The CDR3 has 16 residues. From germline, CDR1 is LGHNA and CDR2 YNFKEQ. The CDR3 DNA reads TGTGCCAGCAGCCTGAGCAGCCTGGACAGTAGCTATGACTACACCTTC. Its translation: CASSLSSLDSSYDYTF.

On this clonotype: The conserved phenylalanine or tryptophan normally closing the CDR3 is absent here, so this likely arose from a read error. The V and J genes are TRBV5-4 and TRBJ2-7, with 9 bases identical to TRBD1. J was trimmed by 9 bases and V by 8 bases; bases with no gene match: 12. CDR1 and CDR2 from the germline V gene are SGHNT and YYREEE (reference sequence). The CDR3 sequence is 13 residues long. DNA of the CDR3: TGTGCCAGTAGCAGCGGGGACAGGGCCGTGCAGTACCTC. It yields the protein CASSSGDRAVQYL.

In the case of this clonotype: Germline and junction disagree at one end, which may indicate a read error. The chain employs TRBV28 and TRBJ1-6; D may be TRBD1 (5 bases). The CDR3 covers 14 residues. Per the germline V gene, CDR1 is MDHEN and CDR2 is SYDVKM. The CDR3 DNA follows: TGTGCCAGTAGTCCCCAGGGAGAGGGTTCACTCCTCCACTTT. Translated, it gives CASSPQGEGSLLHF.

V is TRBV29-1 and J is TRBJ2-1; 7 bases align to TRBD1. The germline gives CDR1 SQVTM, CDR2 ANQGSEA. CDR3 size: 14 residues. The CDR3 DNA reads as TGCAGTGTTTTCGGACAGGATGTCTACAATGAGCAGTTCTTC. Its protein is CSVFGQDVYNEQFF.

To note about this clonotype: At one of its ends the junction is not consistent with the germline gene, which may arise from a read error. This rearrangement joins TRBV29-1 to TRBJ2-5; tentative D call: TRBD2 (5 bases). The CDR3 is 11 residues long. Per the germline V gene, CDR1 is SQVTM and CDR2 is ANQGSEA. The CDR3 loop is CSVVPQGTQYF. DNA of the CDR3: TGTAGCGTTGTGCCCCAAGGGACCCAGTACTTC. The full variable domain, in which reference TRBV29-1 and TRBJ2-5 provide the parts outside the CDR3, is SAVISQKPSRDICQRGTSLTIQCQVDSQVTMMFWYRQQPGQSLTLIATANQGSEATYESGFVIDKFPISRPNLTFSTLTVSNMSPEDSSIYLCSVVPQGTQYFGPGTRLLVL.

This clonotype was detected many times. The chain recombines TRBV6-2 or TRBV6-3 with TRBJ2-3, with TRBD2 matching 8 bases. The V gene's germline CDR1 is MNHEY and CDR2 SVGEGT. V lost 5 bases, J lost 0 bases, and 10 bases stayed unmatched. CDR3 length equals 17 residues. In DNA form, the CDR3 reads TGTGCCAGCAGTCCAATACAAAGCGGGAGCAGCACAGATACGCAGTATTTT. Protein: CASSPIQSGSSTDTQYF.

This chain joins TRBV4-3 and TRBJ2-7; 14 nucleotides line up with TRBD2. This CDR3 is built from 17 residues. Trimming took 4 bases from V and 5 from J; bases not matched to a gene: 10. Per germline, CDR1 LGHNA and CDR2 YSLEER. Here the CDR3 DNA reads TGCGCCAGCAGCCCGTGGACTAGCGGGAGGACTTCCCACGAGCAGTACTTC. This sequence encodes CASSPWTSGRTSHEQYF.

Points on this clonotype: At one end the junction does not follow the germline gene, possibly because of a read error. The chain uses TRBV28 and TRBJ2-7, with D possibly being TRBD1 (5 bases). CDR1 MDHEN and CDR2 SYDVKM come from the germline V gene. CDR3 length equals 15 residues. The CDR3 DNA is TGTGCCAGCAATTTAGACAGCCGGCTCTCCTACGAGCAATACTTC. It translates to CASNLDSRLSYEQYF.

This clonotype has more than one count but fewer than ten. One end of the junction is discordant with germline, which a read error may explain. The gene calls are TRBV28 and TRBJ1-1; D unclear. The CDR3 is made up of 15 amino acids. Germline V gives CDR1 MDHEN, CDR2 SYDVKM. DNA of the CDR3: TGTGCCAGCAGTTTATTACTTCCTACCTACACTGAGGCTTTCTTT. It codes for CASSLLLPTYTEAFF.

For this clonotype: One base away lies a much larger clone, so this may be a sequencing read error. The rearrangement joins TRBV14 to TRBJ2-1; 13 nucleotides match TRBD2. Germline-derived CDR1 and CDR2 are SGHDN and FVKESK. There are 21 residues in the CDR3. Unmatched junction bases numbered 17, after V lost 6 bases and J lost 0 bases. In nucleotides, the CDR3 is TGTGCCAGCAGATCGTGGGCGCCGGGACTAGCGGGAAGGAGCTCCTACAATGAGCAGTTCTTC. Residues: CASRSWAPGLAGRSSYNEQFF.

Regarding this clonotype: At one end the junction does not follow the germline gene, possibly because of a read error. The CDR3 DNA sequence: TGCGCCAGCAACCATCTACAGGCTGATGGGGCCAACGTCCCGACTTTC. Its protein product is CASNHLQADGANVPTF. The V gene is TRBV4-3, the J gene TRBJ2-6; a possible D gene is TRBD1 (5 bases). From germline, CDR1 is LGHNA and CDR2 YSLEER. The CDR3 has 16 residues.

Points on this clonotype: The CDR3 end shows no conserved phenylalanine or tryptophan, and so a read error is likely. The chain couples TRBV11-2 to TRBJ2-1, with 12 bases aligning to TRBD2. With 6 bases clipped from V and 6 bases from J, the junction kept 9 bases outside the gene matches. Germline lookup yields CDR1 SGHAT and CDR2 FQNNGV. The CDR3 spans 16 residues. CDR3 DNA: TGTGCCAGCAGGCTAGGAGGGACTAGCGGGCCCAATGAGCAGTTCTTA. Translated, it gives CASRLGGTSGPNEQFL.

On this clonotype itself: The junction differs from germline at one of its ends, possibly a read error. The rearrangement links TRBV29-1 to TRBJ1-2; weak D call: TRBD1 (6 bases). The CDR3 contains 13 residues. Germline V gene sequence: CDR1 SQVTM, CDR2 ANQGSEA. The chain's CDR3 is CSGTATGSYGYAF. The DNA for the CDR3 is TGCAGCGGGACGGCGACAGGAAGCTATGGCTACGCCTTC.

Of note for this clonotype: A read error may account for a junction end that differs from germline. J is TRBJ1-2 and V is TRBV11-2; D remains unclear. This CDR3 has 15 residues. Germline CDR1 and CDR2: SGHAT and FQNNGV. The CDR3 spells CAGSLVRNSPHGYAF. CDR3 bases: TGTGCCGGCAGCTTAGTACGGAACAGCCCGCATGGCTACGCCTTC.

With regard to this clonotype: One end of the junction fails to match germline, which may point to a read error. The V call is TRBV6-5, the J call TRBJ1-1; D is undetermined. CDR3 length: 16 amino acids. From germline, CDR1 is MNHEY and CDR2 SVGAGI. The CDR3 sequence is CASSYPAGLMNTEAIF. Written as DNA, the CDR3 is TGTGCCAGCAGTTACCCGGCCGGACTCATGAACACTGAAGCTATCTTT.